A selection of T cell receptor beta chains follows, all from one sample in a study of blood T cell repertoires in COVID-19. Clones were read by immunoSEQ multiplex PCR, and TCRdb kept only the in-frame ones, dropping some. The sample carries fewer than 600,000 clones, about 88% recorded once. The sample was peripheral blood. The source is a man aged 18 to 30 with COVID-19, enrolled during active disease. The CDR3 runs from the conserved cysteine through the conserved F or W. Fields, in order: clone size, V gene, J gene, D gene, CDR3 DNA, CDR3 protein. D genes are given only for firm matches. Only part of the rows carry a size: once, few, many, or a class if the clone is expanded.

clone_size: -; v_call: TRBV5-1; j_call: TRBJ2-7; d_call: TRBD2; cdr3_nt: TGCGCCAGCAGCCCACCGGGACTAGCGACGACCTACGAGCAGTACTTC; cdr3_aa: CASSPPGLATTYEQYF
clone_size: -; v_call: TRBV27; j_call: TRBJ2-7; d_call: -; cdr3_nt: TGTGCCAGCAGAGGGGTACACCACTACGAGCAGTACTTC; cdr3_aa: CASRGVHHYEQYF
clone_size: -; v_call: TRBV2; j_call: TRBJ2-5; d_call: TRBD2; cdr3_nt: TGTGCCAGCTGGCCGGGGGGGGCTGGGACCCAGTACTTC; cdr3_aa: CASWPGGAGTQYF
clone_size: -; v_call: TRBV6-1; j_call: TRBJ1-2; d_call: -; cdr3_nt: TGTGCCAGCAGTGATCCACCTAGTCACCGGGTCTCGCTAGACACCTTC; cdr3_aa: CASSDPPSHRVSLDTF
clone_size: -; v_call: TRBV11-3; j_call: TRBJ2-7; d_call: -; cdr3_nt: TGTGCCAGCAGCCTCCGGTCTTTTCATTGGTTAAAGCAGTACTTC; cdr3_aa: CASSLRSFHWLKQYF
clone_size: -; v_call: TRBV7-9; j_call: TRBJ2-2; d_call: TRBD1; cdr3_nt: TGTGCCAGCAGCATCGGGACAGGGGAAAGGTCGGGGGAGCTGTTTTTT; cdr3_aa: CASSIGTGERSGELFF
clone_size: once; v_call: TRBV14; j_call: TRBJ2-3; d_call: TRBD1; cdr3_nt: TGTGCCAGCAGCCAAGATCTTGGGGACAGAGATACGCAGTATTTT; cdr3_aa: CASSQDLGDRDTQYF
clone_size: -; v_call: TRBV10-1; j_call: TRBJ2-2; d_call: TRBD2; cdr3_nt: TGCGCCAGCAGTGGGCCCTTAGCGGGAGGACCGAACACCGGGGAGCTGTTTTTT; cdr3_aa: CASSGPLAGGPNTGELFF
clone_size: -; v_call: TRBV4-1; j_call: TRBJ1-2; d_call: -; cdr3_nt: TGCGCCAGCAGCCAAGATGTTACACAAGGTTGGCGCGGTAACTATGGCTACACCTTC; cdr3_aa: CASSQDVTQGWRGNYGYTF
clone_size: -; v_call: TRBV3-1/TRBV3-2; j_call: TRBJ1-2; d_call: -; cdr3_nt: TGTGCCAGCAGCCATGTGAGTCCCACCGGCTACACCTTC; cdr3_aa: CASSHVSPTGYTF
clone_size: once; v_call: TRBV5-8; j_call: TRBJ2-7; d_call: TRBD2; cdr3_nt: TGTGCCAGCAGCTTGCATAGCCTAGCGGGGGGAAACGAGCAGTACTTC; cdr3_aa: CASSLHSLAGGNEQYF
clone_size: -; v_call: TRBV11-2; j_call: TRBJ2-3; d_call: -; cdr3_nt: TGTGCCAGCAGCTTATTTGCGGCAGGGGGAGGTACGCAGTATTTT; cdr3_aa: CASSLFAAGGGTQYF
clone_size: -; v_call: TRBV10-2; j_call: TRBJ1-4; d_call: -; cdr3_nt: TGCGCCAGCAGTGAGTCCGGGGGGAATGAAAAACTGTTTTTT; cdr3_aa: CASSESGGNEKLFF
clone_size: -; v_call: TRBV11-2; j_call: TRBJ2-3; d_call: -; cdr3_nt: TGTGCCAGCAGCTTCGGTAGCGGCAGCACAGATACGCAGTATTTT; cdr3_aa: CASSFGSGSTDTQYF
clone_size: -; v_call: TRBV6-5; j_call: TRBJ2-1; d_call: TRBD2; cdr3_nt: TGTGCCAGCAGTTACTTAGCGGGAGACTCCCATGAGCAGTTCTTC; cdr3_aa: CASSYLAGDSHEQFF